These 18 T cell receptor beta chains originate from one sample sequenced in a study of T cells in Graves' hyperthyroidism and ophthalmopathy. Amplification yielded TCR beta CDR3 regions, with RNA transcripts as the source. TCR CDR3 regions were first amplified by RT-PCR with HTBI primers. TCRdb reprocessed the multiplex PCR reads via MiXCR and lists one record per CDR3 protein. The sample shows a few hundred thousand distinct CDR3 sequences, approximately 14% of them seen only once. The sequenced material came from blood. The receptors shown here come from a woman aged 25 to 39 with Graves' hyperthyroidism that later progressed to Graves' ophthalmopathy.

V usage is TRBV20-1 and J usage is TRBJ2-7; D might be TRBD2 (6 bases). Germline values: CDR1 DFQATT, CDR2 SNEGSKA (reference sequence). V gave up 6 bases and J gave up 3 bases, with 15 bases separating them. This CDR3 spans 13 amino acids. The CDR3 spells CSAPTSGFYEQYF. The CDR3 region has the DNA TGCAGTGCCCCTACCAGCGGGTTCTACGAGCAGTACTTC.

This clonotype was observed many times. This sequence joins TRBV6-2 or TRBV6-3 and TRBJ2-2; perhaps TRBD2 as D (5 bases). Germline CDR1 reads MNHEY; CDR2 reads SVGEGT. V was shortened by 0 bases and J by 7 bases, with 12 bases between the two germline ends. This CDR3 contains 15 residues. The CDR3 DNA reads as TGTGCCAGCAGTTACTCCGGGGTTATAAGCGGGGAGCTGTTTTTT. Protein: CASSYSGVISGELFF.

On this clonotype: A clone one base away is much larger, so this may be a read error. The chain uses TRBV28 and TRBJ2-5; 9 bases are shared with TRBD2. Germline V gives CDR1 MDHEN, CDR2 SYDVKM. This CDR3 is 18 amino acids long. The J segment lost 1 base and the V segment lost 5 bases, leaving 14 bases of the junction unmatched. CDR3 loop: CASSESTRASGAQETQYF. The DNA for the CDR3 is TGTGCCAGCAGTGAGTCGACTCGAGCTAGCGGGGCCCAAGAGACCCAGTACTTC.

This clonotype has a handful of counts. The V and J genes are TRBV7-2 and TRBJ2-7; D call uncertain. V was clipped by 5 bases and J by 9 bases, with 17 bases between them. The CDR3 has 13 amino acids. The germline CDR1 and CDR2 sequences are SGHTA and FQGNSA. Written as DNA, the CDR3 is TGTGCCAGCAGCCCTCTCGGTTCCGGTACGCAGTACTTC. Translating it yields CASSPLGSGTQYF.

This chain connects TRBV11-2 to TRBJ1-5, with D unresolved. Germline V gives CDR1 SGHAT, CDR2 FQNNGV. Trimming removed 6 bases at V and 0 bases at J, with 9 bases between. The CDR3 contains 14 residues. The CDR3 loop is CASRSSYSNQPQHF. CDR3 in DNA: TGTGCCAGCAGGAGTTCGTATAGCAATCAGCCCCAGCATTTT.

In its sample, this clonotype was seen many times. The rearrangement uses TRBV20-1 and TRBJ2-4; TRBD1 matches 9 bases. The CDR3 sequence is 13 residues long. The V and J ends lost 3 bases and 11 bases, in that order; junction bases with no gene match: 8. The germline V gene has CDR1 DFQATT and CDR2 SNEGSKA (reference sequence). The CDR3 DNA reads TGCAGTGCTAGGCAGGGGACAGGGTCGGTTCAGTACTTC. Its translation: CSARQGTGSVQYF.

This clonotype was detected only a few times. At one end, the junction sequence differs from germline, possibly due to a read error. The V and J genes are TRBV7-8 and TRBJ2-5; D perhaps matches TRBD2 (5 bases). CDR1 is SGHVS and CDR2 is FQNEAQ in the germline V gene. CDR3 length equals 11 residues. CDR3 coding DNA: TGTGCCAGCAGTGAAAGGGAGACCCAGCACTTC. It encodes CASSERETQHF.

This clonotype showed up many times. The genes are TRBV28 and TRBJ1-5; 8 nucleotides match TRBD1. The length of the CDR3 is 15 residues. The trim removed 4 bases at V and 2 bases at J, leaving 4 bases unmatched. The germline V gene has CDR1 MDHEN and CDR2 SYDVKM. The CDR3 sequence: CASSYPGGGNQPQHF. In DNA, the CDR3 is TGTGCCAGCAGTTACCCAGGGGGCGGCAATCAGCCCCAGCATTTT.

This clonotype showed up just a few times. The V gene is TRBV5-6, the J gene TRBJ1-4, with D uncertain. The length of the CDR3 is 16 residues. Looked up from germline, CDR1 is SGHDT and CDR2 is YYEEEE. The V gene lost 5 bases and the J gene lost 0 bases, with 14 bases spanning the gap. The CDR3 nucleotides are TGTGCCAGCAGTTTTAGGAACCTTGCAACTAATGAAAAACTGTTTTTT. Its protein is CASSFRNLATNEKLFF.

V usage is TRBV3-1 and J usage is TRBJ2-1; tentative D call: TRBD2 (5 bases). The CDR3 is 16 residues long. From germline, CDR1 is LGHDT and CDR2 YNNKEL (reference sequence). V lost 2 bases to trimming and J lost 8 bases, with 19 bases between them. CDR3 sequence reads: CASSQLGSGNGDEQFF. The CDR3 DNA reads TGTGCCAGCAGCCAACTTGGATCGGGGAACGGAGATGAGCAGTTCTTC.

This clonotype was seen ten or more times. The rearrangement links TRBV30 to TRBJ2-3; no clear D gene. V lost 5 bases and J lost 0, with 12 bases in between. This CDR3 has 14 residues. Germline values: CDR1 GTSNPN, CDR2 SVGIG (reference sequence). CDR3 region: CAWAIGLSTDTQYF. The CDR3 nucleotides are TGTGCCTGGGCGATAGGTTTAAGCACAGATACGCAGTATTTT.

Of note for this clonotype: A much bigger clone sits one base away, suggesting this may be a read error. The chain links TRBV19 to TRBJ1-2; no firm D call. The V end was cut by 6 bases, the J end by 3 bases, with 14 bases between. CDR1 and CDR2 (germline): LNHDA, SQIVND (reference sequence). CDR3 length: 14 residues. CDR3 sequence reads: CASRGPRPYYGYTF. The CDR3 DNA reads as TGTGCCAGTAGAGGACCGCGACCCTACTATGGCTACACCTTC.

This chain links TRBV19 with TRBJ2-2, with 9 bases identical to TRBD2. This CDR3 is 17 amino acids long. The ends lost 6 bases at V and 4 bases at J; junction bases unmatched: 12. CDR1 is LNHDA, CDR2 SQIVND, per germline (reference sequence). The CDR3 here is CASSQQPAGGPTGELFF. The CDR3 region has the DNA TGTGCCAGTAGCCAACAGCCGGCGGGAGGGCCCACCGGGGAGCTGTTTTTT.

At least ten counts were recorded for this clonotype. CDR3 bases: TGTGCCACCAGTGTCGGCGGGACAGGACCCTCTGGAAACACCATATATTTT. Translated, it gives CATSVGGTGPSGNTIYF. The chain links TRBV24-1 to TRBJ1-3; 8 positions agree with TRBD1. Germline-derived CDR1 and CDR2 are KGHDR and SFDVKD. Losses at the gene ends were 5 bases for V and 0 bases for J; bases not matched to a gene: 8. The CDR3 loop spans 17 amino acids.

The gene calls are TRBV19 and TRBJ2-4, with D unclear. CDR1 and CDR2 (germline): LNHDA, SQIVND (reference sequence). The ends were cut back, 6 bases at V and 6 bases at J, with 24 bases in the middle. The CDR3 runs 17 residues. CDR3 nucleotide sequence: TGTGCCAGTAGCGACGGACCGAGAGACCCGCTATTAAACATTCAGTACTTC. This gives the protein CASSDGPRDPLLNIQYF.

The V and J genes are TRBV7-2 and TRBJ2-7, with D perhaps matching TRBD2 (6 bases). V lost 3 bases and J 5 bases, leaving 23 bases between the germline ends. This CDR3 has 17 amino acids. Germline assignment: CDR1 SGHTA and CDR2 FQGNSA. The CDR3 DNA follows: TGTGCCAGCAGCTTTAGTGGGGTGGAGGGAGGTCGGAACGAGCAGTACTTC. Translation gives CASSFSGVEGGRNEQYF. The full variable domain, rest sourced from reference TRBV7-2 and TRBJ2-7, is GAGVSQSPSNKVTEKGKDVELRCDPISGHTALYWYRQSLGQGLEFLIYFQGNSAPDKSGLPSDRFSAERTGGSVSTLTIQRTQQEDSAVYLCASSFSGVEGGRNEQYFGPGTRLTVT.

This clonotype appeared a few times. J is TRBJ1-3 and V is TRBV18, with 8 bases that match TRBD1. This CDR3 spans 16 amino acids. Germline CDR1 is KGHSH and CDR2 is LQKENI. After removal of 6 bases from V and 2 bases from J, the junction contained 9 bases not matched to a gene. The CDR3 DNA reads as TGTGCCAGCTCGTACGGGACAGGCATTGCTGGAAACACCATATATTTT. Its translation is CASSYGTGIAGNTIYF. The full variable domain, its missing parts supplied by reference TRBV18 and TRBJ1-3, is NAGVMQNPRHLVRRRGQEARLRCSPMKGHSHVYWYRQLPEEGLKFMVYLQKENIIDESGMPKERFSAEFPKEGPSILRIQQVVRGDSAAYFCASSYGTGIAGNTIYFGEGSWLTVV.

This clonotype came up many times. The rearrangement uses TRBV11-1 and TRBJ2-1, with D hard to call. V was pared by 5 bases and J by 4 bases, with 9 bases between. The CDR3 runs to 13 residues. Germline loops: CDR1 SGHAT, CDR2 FQDESV (reference sequence). Here the CDR3 reads CASSLTRYNEQFF. The CDR3 DNA reads as TGTGCCAGCAGCCTCACACGTTACAATGAGCAGTTCTTC.